Each of the 30 T cell receptor beta chains below was sequenced from the same sample in a study of blood T cell repertoires in COVID-19. Some clones are missing from TCRdb's copy, which holds only in-frame ones; the method was immunoSEQ multiplex PCR. The sample gives tens of thousands of clones, 83% of which show up once; 5% to 7% is in the top ten. The sample was peripheral blood. Receptors were obtained from a woman between 55 and 75 years old with acute or convalescent COVID-19.

The rearrangement joins TRBV30 to TRBJ1-2; maybe TRBD1 (6 bases). Deletions cut 1 base from V and 6 bases from J, with 27 bases between. Germline CDR1 is GTSNPN and CDR2 is SVGIG (reference sequence). This CDR3 spans 18 amino acids. In DNA, the CDR3 is TGTGCCTGGAGTGACACCGCAGGGGCAGGGATTGAGTATGATGGCTACACCTTC. Translating it yields CAWSDTAGAGIEYDGYTF.

This chain links TRBV7-2 with TRBJ1-1; the match to TRBD1 covers 11 bases. The length of the CDR3 is 15 residues. Germline V CDR1 and CDR2: SGHTA, FQGNSA. Unmatched junction bases numbered 6, after V lost 5 bases and J lost 4 bases. CDR3 amino acids: CASSIRTGGITEAFF. The CDR3 DNA follows: TGTGCCAGCAGCATCAGGACAGGGGGCATCACTGAAGCTTTCTTT.

The chain has TRBV3-1 (or the pseudogene TRBV3-2) and TRBJ2-7; 12 positions match TRBD2. Unmatched junction bases numbered 2, after V lost 1 base and J lost 4 bases. Per the germline V gene, CDR1 is LGHDT and CDR2 is YNNKEL (reference sequence). This CDR3 has 15 residues. The CDR3 bases are TGTGCCAGCAGCCAAGGGACTAGCGGGGTTTACGAGCAGTACTTC. It translates to CASSQGTSGVYEQYF.

This rearrangement joins TRBV9 to TRBJ2-7; weak D call: TRBD1 (5 bases). Trimming pared 4 bases from V and 2 bases from J, leaving 16 bases between. The CDR3 covers 15 residues. Looked up from germline, CDR1 is SGDLS and CDR2 is YYNGEE. This CDR3 is CASSPQNQGPYEQYF. Written as DNA, the CDR3 is TGTGCCAGCAGCCCCCAGAACCAGGGCCCCTACGAGCAGTACTTC.

This clone has only a few counts. The gene calls are TRBV5-6 and TRBJ1-5; 9 bases align to TRBD1. The germline CDR1 and CDR2 sequences are SGHDT and YYEEEE. Germline trimming cut 4 bases from V and 5 bases from J; bases unmatched to any gene: 10. The CDR3 consists of 16 residues. The CDR3 bases are TGTGCCAGCAGCGGATACGGGGACAGGGAGGATCAGCCCCAGCATTTT. It codes for CASSGYGDREDQPQHF.

The gene calls are TRBV24-1 and TRBJ2-2, with TRBD2 as a possible D gene (7 bases). The CDR3 has 17 amino acids. Trimming removed 4 bases from V and 6 bases from J, with 20 bases in between. Germline V gene data show CDR1 as KGHDR and CDR2 as SFDVKD. The CDR3 coding sequence is TGTGCCACCAGTGAGGCGCGGGGGCTTCTGGGCGCCGGGGAGCTGTTTTTT. This codes for CATSEARGLLGAGELFF.

The chain uses TRBV14 and TRBJ2-3; TRBD1 matches 7 bases. Germline V CDR1 and CDR2: SGHDN, FVKESK. Germline trimming cut 1 base from V and 2 bases from J; bases unmatched to any gene: 6. There are 16 residues in the CDR3. The CDR3: CASSQARGSFTDTQYF. Written as DNA, the CDR3 is TGTGCCAGCAGCCAAGCCAGGGGGAGCTTCACAGATACGCAGTATTTT. The full variable domain, its missing parts supplied by reference TRBV14 and TRBJ2-3, is EAGVTQFPSHSVIEKGQTVTLRCDPISGHDNLYWYRRVMGKEIKFLLHFVKESKQDESGMPNNRFLAERTGGTYSTLKVQPAELEDSGVYFCASSQARGSFTDTQYFGPGTRLTVL.

The chain has TRBV12-5 and TRBJ1-3; TRBD1 might be the D (5 bases). V shed 7 bases and J shed 5 bases, with 9 bases lying between them. The CDR3 sequence is 12 residues long. Germline V gives CDR1 LGHNT, CDR2 FRNRAP. In DNA form, the CDR3 reads TGTGCTAGTGCAGGGTTGAGAAACACCATATATTTT. This encodes CASAGLRNTIYF.

The chain combines TRBV9 with TRBJ2-6; the D is unclear. CDR1 is SGDLS and CDR2 is YYNGEE in the germline V gene. Between the trimmed V and J ends, which lost 2 bases and 0 bases, there was a span of 6 bases. This CDR3 comprises 15 residues. The CDR3 reads CASSVGFSGANVLTF. Written as DNA, the CDR3 is TGTGCCAGCAGCGTTGGCTTCTCTGGGGCCAACGTCCTGACTTTC. The full variable domain, its missing parts supplied by reference TRBV9 and TRBJ2-6, is DSGVTQTPKHLITATGQRVTLRCSPRSGDLSVYWYQQSLDQGLQFLIQYYNGEERAKGNILERFSAQQFPDLHSELNLSSLELGDSALYFCASSVGFSGANVLTFGAGSRLTVL.

The chain has TRBV4-1 and TRBJ1-4, with 7 bases identical to TRBD1. V shed 4 bases, J shed 5 bases, and the junction held 7 bases outside the gene matches. This CDR3 region has 15 residues. CDR1 is MGHRA and CDR2 is YSYEKL in the germline V gene. The CDR3 DNA reads as TGCGCCAGCAGCCCGCGACAGGGCCCCAATGAAAAACTGTTTTTT. Protein product: CASSPRQGPNEKLFF.

The V call is TRBV18, the J call TRBJ2-1, with 15 nucleotides matching TRBD2. This CDR3 region has 16 residues. J was trimmed by 3 bases and V by 6 bases; bases with no gene match: 3. In germline, CDR1 is KGHSH, CDR2 LQKENI. The CDR3 protein is CASSRTSGGGYNEQFF. For the CDR3, the DNA is TGTGCCAGCTCTCGGACTAGCGGGGGGGGCTACAATGAGCAGTTCTTC.

The chain carries TRBV5-1 and TRBJ2-1; 8 bases line up with TRBD2. The CDR3 runs to 15 residues. Germline trimming cut 1 base from V and 6 bases from J; bases unmatched to any gene: 6. Germline V gene lookup returns CDR1 SGHRS and CDR2 YFSETQ. CDR3 protein: CASSLTSGGRNEQFF. The CDR3 nucleotides read TGCGCCAGCAGCTTGACTAGCGGAGGGCGCAATGAGCAGTTCTTC. The full variable domain, in which reference TRBV5-1 and TRBJ2-1 provide the parts outside the CDR3, is KAGVTQTPRYLIKTRGQQVTLSCSPISGHRSVSWYQQTPGQGLQFLFEYFSETQRNKGNFPGRFSGRQFSNSRSEMNVSTLELGDSALYLCASSLTSGGRNEQFFGPGTRLTVL.

The gene calls are TRBV9 and TRBJ2-1; D may be TRBD1 (6 bases). The ends were cut back, 4 bases at V and 4 bases at J, with 15 bases in the middle. This CDR3 region has 15 residues. Germline CDR1 reads SGDLS; CDR2 reads YYNGEE. The CDR3: CASSPSGDGYNEQFF. CDR3 nucleotides: TGTGCCAGCAGCCCCTCAGGGGACGGATACAATGAGCAGTTCTTC. The entire variable domain, with the rest obtained from reference TRBV9 and TRBJ2-1, is as follows: DSGVTQTPKHLITATGQRVTLRCSPRSGDLSVYWYQQSLDQGLQFLIQYYNGEERAKGNILERFSAQQFPDLHSELNLSSLELGDSALYFCASSPSGDGYNEQFFGPGTRLTVL.

The chain is built from TRBV7-3 and TRBJ1-1; possibly TRBD1 for D (6 bases). Per the germline V gene, CDR1 is SGHTA and CDR2 is FQGTGA. The CDR3 is 14 amino acids. V lost 4 bases and J lost 1, with 10 bases in between. The CDR3 loop is CASSSGTTNTEAFF. Here the CDR3 DNA reads TGTGCCAGCAGCTCCGGGACAACGAACACTGAAGCTTTCTTT.

V usage is TRBV7-2 and J usage is TRBJ1-4; 7 nucleotides match TRBD1. Losses at the gene ends were 5 bases for V and 0 bases for J; bases not matched to a gene: 12. CDR1 and CDR2 (germline): SGHTA, FQGNSA. The length of the CDR3 is 18 residues. The CDR3 is CASSLQGVSPPTNEKLFF. The CDR3 DNA sequence: TGTGCCAGCAGCCTCCAGGGGGTCTCCCCCCCAACTAATGAAAAACTGTTTTTT.

The chain recombines TRBV10-3 with TRBJ1-1; 8 nucleotides agree with TRBD1. The V and J ends lost 7 bases and 0 bases, in that order; junction bases with no gene match: 4. Germline CDR1 reads ENHRY; CDR2 reads SYGVKD. The CDR3 contains 14 residues. CDR3 amino acids: CAITRQGMNTEAFF. Here the CDR3 DNA reads TGTGCCATCACCCGACAGGGGATGAACACTGAAGCTTTCTTT.

The V and J genes are TRBV7-3 and TRBJ2-1; TRBD2 agrees at 9 bases. V was clipped by 5 bases and J by 8 bases; unmatched bases: 4. This CDR3 is built from 13 residues. CDR1 is SGHTA and CDR2 is FQGTGA in the germline V gene. DNA for the CDR3: TGTGCCAGCAGCCGGACTAGCGACGATGAGCAGTTCTTC. It translates to CASSRTSDDEQFF.

The chain is built from TRBV6-6 and TRBJ2-6; the D gene is possibly TRBD2 (7 bases). Germline V gene lookup returns CDR1 MNHNY and CDR2 SVGAGI (reference sequence). The ends were cut back, 8 bases at V and 0 bases at J, with 8 bases in the middle. The CDR3 is made up of 14 amino acids. The CDR3 spells CASGGASGANVLTF. CDR3 nucleotide sequence: TGTGCCAGCGGGGGGGCCTCTGGGGCCAACGTCCTGACTTTC.

The gene calls are TRBV6-5 and TRBJ1-3; TRBD1 matches at 7 bases. V shed 4 bases and J 3 bases; nucleotides not matched to a gene: 3. This CDR3 has 14 residues. Germline V lookup: CDR1 MNHEY, CDR2 SVGAGI. This CDR3 reads CASSLSGGGNTIYF. The CDR3 DNA follows: TGTGCCAGCAGTTTATCAGGGGGTGGAAACACCATATATTTT.

The chain combines TRBV2 with TRBJ1-5; D is ambiguous. The CDR3 consists of 12 residues. Trimming pared 7 bases from V and 5 bases from J, leaving 9 bases between. The V gene's germline CDR1 is SNHLY and CDR2 FYNNEI. In DNA, the CDR3 is TGTGCCAGCAACCTATCCGATCAGCCCCAGCATTTT. Its protein is CASNLSDQPQHF.

The chain carries TRBV24-1 and TRBJ1-1; a possible D gene is TRBD1 (6 bases). V was shortened by 2 bases and J by 3 bases, with 6 bases between the two germline ends. CDR1 is KGHDR and CDR2 is SFDVKD in the germline V gene. The CDR3 has 13 residues. CDR3 residues: CATSDYRDTEAFF. CDR3 sequence (DNA): TGTGCCACCAGTGATTACAGGGACACTGAAGCTTTCTTT.

The chain has TRBV5-1 and TRBJ2-7; the D gene is possibly TRBD1 (6 bases). Between the trimmed V and J ends, which lost 3 bases and 3 bases, there was a span of 10 bases. CDR3 length: 13 amino acids. Germline V CDR1 and CDR2: SGHRS, YFSETQ. The CDR3 region has the DNA TGCGCCAGCAGCTCTGGGACATACTACGAGCAGTACTTC. Its protein is CASSSGTYYEQYF.

The V call is TRBV5-1, the J call TRBJ1-1, with D maybe TRBD1 (6 bases). Germline lookup yields CDR1 SGHRS and CDR2 YFSETQ. This CDR3 has 13 residues. V shed 4 bases and J shed 4 bases, with 11 bases lying between them. CDR3 sequence (DNA): TGCGCCAGCAGCCCTACAGGGAGCACTGAAGCTTTCTTT. Amino acids: CASSPTGSTEAFF.

This CDR3 reads CSVTGEGNQPQHF. In DNA form, the CDR3 reads TGCAGCGTGACAGGGGAGGGCAATCAGCCCCAGCATTTT. The J gene is TRBJ1-5, the V gene TRBV29-1; 8 positions match TRBD1. The CDR3 runs to 13 residues. The J segment lost 2 bases and the V segment lost 6 bases, leaving 3 bases of the junction unmatched. The germline CDR1 and CDR2 sequences are SQVTM and ANQGSEA.

The chain employs TRBV5-1 and TRBJ2-1; 16 nucleotides align to TRBD2. The germline V gene has CDR1 SGHRS and CDR2 YFSETQ. J gave up 7 bases and V 4 bases, and 8 bases lay outside the gene matches. The CDR3 length is 17 residues. The CDR3 here is CASSPQPGLAGGNEQFF. CDR3 sequence (DNA): TGCGCCAGCAGCCCCCAACCGGGACTAGCGGGGGGGAATGAGCAGTTCTTC.

V and J are TRBV9 and TRBJ2-1; 12 bases line up with TRBD2. The CDR3 has 23 amino acids. With 0 bases clipped from V and 6 bases from J, the junction kept 25 bases outside the gene matches. Germline CDR1 and CDR2: SGDLS and YYNGEE. The CDR3 region has the DNA TGTGCCAGCAGCGTAGGAGAGGAGGGGGAGGGACTAGCGGGCCTTATGGGGCCCAATGAGCAGTTCTTC. Translating it yields CASSVGEEGEGLAGLMGPNEQFF. The whole variable domain, filled in from reference TRBV9 and TRBJ2-1, reads DSGVTQTPKHLITATGQRVTLRCSPRSGDLSVYWYQQSLDQGLQFLIQYYNGEERAKGNILERFSAQQFPDLHSELNLSSLELGDSALYFCASSVGEEGEGLAGLMGPNEQFFGPGTRLTVL.

CDR3 coding DNA: TGTGCCGGTCAGACAGGCGCAACCGGGGAGCTGTTTTTT. Its translation: CAGQTGATGELFF. This sequence joins TRBV12-3 or TRBV12-4 and TRBJ2-2, with D perhaps TRBD1 (6 bases). Between the trimmed V and J ends, which lost 11 bases and 5 bases, there was a span of 15 bases. This CDR3 has 13 residues.

V usage is TRBV27 and J usage is TRBJ2-7; 8 bases align to TRBD2. V trimming: 1 base; J trimming: 5 bases; junction bases outside the gene matches: 16. The length of the CDR3 is 18 residues. The germline V gene has CDR1 MNHEY and CDR2 SMNVEV (reference sequence). The CDR3 region has the DNA TGTGCCAGCAGTTTATGGGTAAACCTCGGGGGGGGGTTCCACGAGCAGTACTTC. It translates to CASSLWVNLGGGFHEQYF.

The chain joins TRBV11-2 to TRBJ1-1; D perhaps matches TRBD1 (5 bases). Trimming shortened V by 4 bases and J by 11 bases, and 14 bases separated the two germline ends. Germline CDR1 is SGHAT and CDR2 is FQNNGV. The CDR3 is 12 residues long. The CDR3, as DNA: TGTGCCAGCAGCTGGCGCCCGGGGGGGGCTTTCTTT. It yields the protein CASSWRPGGAFF.

The rearrangement joins TRBV5-6 to TRBJ1-2; D possibly corresponds to TRBD1 (6 bases). V lost 5 bases, J lost 3 bases, and 14 bases lay in between. CDR1 and CDR2 from the germline V gene are SGHDT and YYEEEE. This CDR3 comprises 14 residues. The CDR3 protein is CASRVQGKDYGYTF. As DNA, the CDR3 is TGTGCCAGCAGGGTACAGGGAAAGGACTATGGCTACACCTTC.